What follows are 30 T cell receptor beta chains derived from one specimen sequenced in a study of T cells expressing NK-cell markers (dated by TCRdb to 2019 to 2021). The library was built by means of 5' RACE. This sample was sequenced with an Illumina HiSeq 2000. TCRdb reprocessed the sequencing reads and holds a single record per CDR3 protein sequence, with no DNA. The sample's clone listing holds about 460,000 distinct CDR3 sequences. Around 1.4% of the sample is held by the ten biggest clonotypes. Sequencing was performed on blood T cells: a sorted CD56 or NKG2C T cell subset, CD4+ or CD8+ T cells, or bulk PBMC T cells (not recorded which). These receptors were obtained from a woman between 50 and 59 years old in good health. Donor details come from another sample of the same person, matched by shared clones.

This chain uses TRBV20-1 with TRBJ2-5; absent DNA, TCRdb's TRBD2 call cannot be checked. This CDR3 comprises 14 residues. The germline CDR1 and CDR2 sequences are DFQATT and SNEGSKA (reference sequence). CDR3 in amino acids: CSARPGGYLETQYF.

This chain uses TRBV20-1 with TRBJ2-7; TCRdb's assignment of TRBD2 cannot be checked, as there is no DNA. Germline V lookup: CDR1 DFQATT, CDR2 SNEGSKA (reference sequence). The CDR3 loop spans 15 amino acids. CDR3 amino acids: CSASGLSGGSYEQYF.

CDR3 in amino acids: CASGFTAGNTIYF. The chain links TRBV12-5 to TRBJ1-3. Germline V gives CDR1 LGHNT, CDR2 FRNRAP. The CDR3 spans 13 residues.

The rearrangement links TRBV7-9 to TRBJ1-4; the TRBD1 assignment by TCRdb is unverifiable without DNA. Germline V gene lookup returns CDR1 SEHNR and CDR2 FQNEAQ (reference sequence). The CDR3 consists of 16 residues. The CDR3 sequence: CASSSDGTATNEKLFF.

This chain links TRBV12-3 or TRBV12-4 with TRBJ2-2. This CDR3 has 15 amino acids. CDR3 sequence reads: CASSLALTAVGELFF.

The V call is TRBV5-1, the J call TRBJ1-4. Germline CDR1 is SGHRS and CDR2 is YFSETQ. The CDR3 has 15 residues. This CDR3 reads CASSSAGAFLEKLFF.

The rearrangement links TRBV5-6 to TRBJ1-1; TCRdb picks TRBD1, but there is no DNA to check that call. This CDR3 contains 12 residues. CDR1 is SGHDT, CDR2 YYEEEE, per germline. Here the CDR3 reads CASRNTQGVAFF.

The chain uses TRBV12-3 or TRBV12-4 and TRBJ2-2. CDR3 length: 13 amino acids. The CDR3 protein is CASSLASSGELFF.

The chain links TRBV10-3 to TRBJ2-3; no DNA is available, so the TRBD2 call from TCRdb remains unchecked. The CDR3 length is 14 residues. Germline V gene lookup returns CDR1 ENHRY and CDR2 SYGVKD. The CDR3: CAISGERPTDTQYF.

The chain uses TRBV7-2 and TRBJ2-1; the D call from TCRdb, TRBD2, cannot be confirmed without DNA. This CDR3 region has 12 residues. Per germline, CDR1 SGHTA and CDR2 FQGNSA. The chain's CDR3 is CASSLGVAGQFF.

V gene TRBV9 combines with J gene TRBJ2-5; TCRdb indicates TRBD2, and absent DNA this call remains unverified. CDR1 and CDR2 (germline): SGDLS, YYNGEE. The CDR3 length is 16 residues. CDR3 sequence: CASSVVGGAVLETQYF.

The V gene is TRBV5-1, the J gene TRBJ2-2. This CDR3 is 13 amino acids long. The germline V gene encodes CDR1 SGHRS and CDR2 YFSETQ. The chain's CDR3 is CASSSGRGGELFF.

The chain has TRBV7-2 and TRBJ2-1; TCRdb's assignment of TRBD1 cannot be checked, as there is no DNA. In germline, CDR1 is SGHTA, CDR2 FQGNSA. CDR3 length: 15 residues. CDR3 residues: CASSQQGPGPNEQFF.

This rearrangement joins TRBV12-3 or TRBV12-4 to TRBJ2-2; TCRdb's D call, TRBD1, is unchecked because there is no DNA. The CDR3 is made up of 14 amino acids. The chain's CDR3 is CASRKPGLTGELFF.

V and J are TRBV6-1 and TRBJ2-1; the TCRdb call, TRBD2, lacks DNA for checking. Germline-derived CDR1 and CDR2 are MNHNS and SASEGT. There are 13 residues in the CDR3. The CDR3 reads CASRVAGLNEQFF.

The chain carries TRBV20-1 and TRBJ1-2; the D call from TCRdb, TRBD1, cannot be confirmed without DNA. Germline V CDR1 and CDR2: DFQATT, SNEGSKA (reference sequence). The CDR3 contains 15 residues. The CDR3 sequence is CSAIPPGPKGSGYTF.

The V gene is TRBV6-5, the J gene TRBJ2-1; TCRdb proposes TRBD2, but this gene call is untestable without DNA. The germline gives CDR1 MNHEY, CDR2 SVGAGI. The CDR3 is 14 residues long. The CDR3 loop reads CASSLAASYNEQFF.

The V and J genes are TRBV2 and TRBJ2-1; checking the TCRdb D call of TRBD1 is not possible without DNA. This CDR3 region has 17 residues. CDR1 is SNHLY and CDR2 is FYNNEI in the germline V gene. CDR3 residues: CASSGGGSGQSYNEQFF.

The chain joins TRBV7-2 to TRBJ1-1; TCRdb calls TRBD1, which cannot be checked without DNA. The length of the CDR3 is 17 residues. Germline CDR1 SGHTA, CDR2 FQGNSA. The chain's CDR3 is CASSLIRLGAMNTEAFF.

The chain recombines TRBV29-1 with TRBJ2-1; TCRdb gives TRBD2 as the D gene, but with no DNA this cannot be confirmed. This CDR3 has 15 residues. Germline V gene lookup returns CDR1 SQVTM and CDR2 ANQGSEA. CDR3: CSVETSGSGNNEQFF.

This chain joins TRBV6-1 and TRBJ1-5; TCRdb's D gene call, TRBD1, goes unchecked for lack of DNA. The CDR3 totals 16 residues. The V gene's germline CDR1 is MNHNS and CDR2 SASEGT. CDR3 region: CASRKGQGGSVQPQHF.

V usage is TRBV12-3 or TRBV12-4 and J usage is TRBJ1-4. The CDR3 runs to 12 residues. CDR3 protein: CASSFLQEKLFF.

This rearrangement joins TRBV7-7 to TRBJ2-5; TCRdb lists TRBD2, though no DNA is available to test this call. CDR1 SSHAT and CDR2 FNYEAQ come from the germline V gene (reference sequence). There are 14 residues in the CDR3. This chain's CDR3 is CASSPPGLLETQYF.

The chain is built from TRBV5-1 and TRBJ1-2; no DNA is available, so the TRBD1 call from TCRdb remains unchecked. CDR1 and CDR2 (germline): SGHRS, YFSETQ. The CDR3 contains 15 residues. The CDR3 sequence: CASSLSGPPNYGYTF.

V is TRBV6-1 and J is TRBJ2-5; with no DNA, the TCRdb D assignment of TRBD1 cannot be verified. This CDR3 is built from 14 residues. CDR1 MNHNS and CDR2 SASEGT come from the germline V gene. CDR3 region: CASSSTGAQETQYF.

The genes are TRBV6-6 and TRBJ2-7; TCRdb's D call, TRBD1, is unchecked because there is no DNA. This CDR3 spans 13 amino acids. The germline gives CDR1 MNHNY, CDR2 SVGAGI (reference sequence). The CDR3 loop is CASKTGASYEQYF.

The chain uses TRBV12-3 or TRBV12-4 and TRBJ2-3; checking the TCRdb D call of TRBD1 is not possible without DNA. The CDR3 runs to 17 residues. CDR3 amino acids: CASSPPWGGDNTDTQYF.

The rearrangement uses TRBV7-9 and TRBJ2-1; there is no DNA to check the TCRdb D call of TRBD1. CDR3 length equals 16 residues. Germline V gene lookup returns CDR1 SEHNR and CDR2 FQNEAQ (reference sequence). This CDR3 reads CASSLYAGQGTNEQFF. Variable domain in full (rest from reference TRBV7-9 and TRBJ2-1): DTGVSQNPRHKITKRGQNVTFRCDPISEHNRLYWYRQTLGQGPEFLTYFQNEAQLEKSRLLSDRFSAERPKGSFSTLEIQRTEQGDSAMYLCASSLYAGQGTNEQFFGPGTRLTVL.

J is TRBJ1-1 and V is TRBV5-1. The CDR3 loop spans 15 amino acids. Germline V gene data show CDR1 as SGHRS and CDR2 as YFSETQ. The chain's CDR3 is CASSLGRYRNTEAFF.

V usage is TRBV27 and J usage is TRBJ2-7; TCRdb outputs TRBD1, but without DNA this stays unchecked. The CDR3 is 15 residues long. Per the germline V gene, CDR1 is MNHEY and CDR2 is SMNVEV (reference sequence). The CDR3 is CASRSLRRDSYEQYF.